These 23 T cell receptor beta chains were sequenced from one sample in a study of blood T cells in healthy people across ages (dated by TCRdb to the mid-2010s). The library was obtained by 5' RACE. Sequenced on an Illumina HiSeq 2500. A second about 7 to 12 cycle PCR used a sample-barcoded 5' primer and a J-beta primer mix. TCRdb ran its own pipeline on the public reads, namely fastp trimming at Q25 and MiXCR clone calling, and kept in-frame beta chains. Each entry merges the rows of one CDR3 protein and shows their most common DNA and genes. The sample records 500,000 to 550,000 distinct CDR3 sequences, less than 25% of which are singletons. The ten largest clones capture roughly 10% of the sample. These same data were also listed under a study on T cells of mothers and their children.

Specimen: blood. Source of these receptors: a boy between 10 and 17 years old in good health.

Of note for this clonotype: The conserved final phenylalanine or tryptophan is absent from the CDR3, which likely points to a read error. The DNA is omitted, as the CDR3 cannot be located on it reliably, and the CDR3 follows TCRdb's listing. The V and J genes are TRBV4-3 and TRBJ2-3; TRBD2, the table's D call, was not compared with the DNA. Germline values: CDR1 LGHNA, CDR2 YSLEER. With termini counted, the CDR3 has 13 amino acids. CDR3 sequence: CASSQVVRGALGV.

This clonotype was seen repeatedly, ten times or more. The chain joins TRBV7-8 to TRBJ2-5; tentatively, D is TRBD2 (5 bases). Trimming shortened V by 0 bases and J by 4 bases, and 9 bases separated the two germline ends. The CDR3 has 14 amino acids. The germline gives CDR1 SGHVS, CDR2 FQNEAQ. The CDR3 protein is CASSLAEVLETQYF. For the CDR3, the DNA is TGTGCCAGCAGCTTAGCGGAGGTGTTAGAGACCCAGTACTTC.

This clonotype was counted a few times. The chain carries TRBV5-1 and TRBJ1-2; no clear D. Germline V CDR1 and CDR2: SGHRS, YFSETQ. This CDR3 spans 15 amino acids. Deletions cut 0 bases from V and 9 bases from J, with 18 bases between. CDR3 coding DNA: TGCGCCAGCAGCTTGGTGGCGAACCCAATCTTGCGCTACACCTTC. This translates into CASSLVANPILRYTF.

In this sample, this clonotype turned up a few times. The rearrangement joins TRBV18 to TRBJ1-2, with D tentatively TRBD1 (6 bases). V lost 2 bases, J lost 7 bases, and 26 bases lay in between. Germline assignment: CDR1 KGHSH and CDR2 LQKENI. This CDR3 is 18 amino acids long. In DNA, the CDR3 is TGTGCCAGCTCACCAGTTCTCGGGGGCCAAGAAGCTTCCAGTGGCTACACCTTC. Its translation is CASSPVLGGQEASSGYTF.

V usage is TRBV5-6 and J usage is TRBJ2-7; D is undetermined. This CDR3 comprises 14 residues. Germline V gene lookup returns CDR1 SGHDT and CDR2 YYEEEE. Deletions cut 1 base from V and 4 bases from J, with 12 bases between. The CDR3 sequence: CASSLFAEDYEQYF. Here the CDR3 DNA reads TGTGCCAGCAGCTTGTTTGCAGAGGATTACGAGCAGTACTTC.

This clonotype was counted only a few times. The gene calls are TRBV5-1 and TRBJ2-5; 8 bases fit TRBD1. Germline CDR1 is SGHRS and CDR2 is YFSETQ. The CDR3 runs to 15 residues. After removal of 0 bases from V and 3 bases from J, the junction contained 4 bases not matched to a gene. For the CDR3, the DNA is TGCGCCAGCAGCTTGGGGACAGGGAGAGAAGAGACCCAGTACTTC. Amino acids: CASSLGTGREETQYF. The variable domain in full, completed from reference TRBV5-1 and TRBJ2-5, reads KAGVTQTPRYLIKTRGQQVTLSCSPISGHRSVSWYQQTPGQGLQFLFEYFSETQRNKGNFPGRFSGRQFSNSRSEMNVSTLELGDSALYLCASSLGTGREETQYFGPGTRLLVL.

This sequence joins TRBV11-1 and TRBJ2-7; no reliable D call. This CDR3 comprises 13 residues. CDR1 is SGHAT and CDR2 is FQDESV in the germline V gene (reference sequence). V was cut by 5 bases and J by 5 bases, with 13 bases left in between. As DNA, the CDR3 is TGTGCCAGCAGCCGAAGAGGAATCAACGAGCAGTACTTC. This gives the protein CASSRRGINEQYF.

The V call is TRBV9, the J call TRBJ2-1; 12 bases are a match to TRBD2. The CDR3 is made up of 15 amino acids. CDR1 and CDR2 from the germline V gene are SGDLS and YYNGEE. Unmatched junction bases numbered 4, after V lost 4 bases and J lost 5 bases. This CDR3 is CASSTSGGTNNEQFF. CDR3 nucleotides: TGTGCCAGCAGCACTAGCGGGGGGACCAACAATGAGCAGTTCTTC.

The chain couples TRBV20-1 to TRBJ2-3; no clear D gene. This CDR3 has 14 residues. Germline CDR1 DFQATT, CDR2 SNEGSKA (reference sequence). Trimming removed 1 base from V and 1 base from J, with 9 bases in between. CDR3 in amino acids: CSARGAQGTDTQYF. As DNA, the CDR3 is TGCAGTGCTAGAGGGGCTCAAGGCACAGATACGCAGTATTTT.

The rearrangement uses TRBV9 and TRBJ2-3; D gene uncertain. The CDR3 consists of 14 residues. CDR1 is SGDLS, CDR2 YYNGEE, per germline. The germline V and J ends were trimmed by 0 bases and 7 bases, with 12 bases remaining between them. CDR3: CASSVGPQGYTQYF. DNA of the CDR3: TGTGCCAGCAGCGTAGGGCCCCAAGGATATACGCAGTATTTT.

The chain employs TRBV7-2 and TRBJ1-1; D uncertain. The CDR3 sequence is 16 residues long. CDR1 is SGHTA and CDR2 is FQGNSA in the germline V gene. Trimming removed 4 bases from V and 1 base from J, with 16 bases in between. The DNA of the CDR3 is TGTGCCAGCAGCTATACGGTCGGGAGTGGGAACACTGAAGCTTTCTTT. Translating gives CASSYTVGSGNTEAFF.

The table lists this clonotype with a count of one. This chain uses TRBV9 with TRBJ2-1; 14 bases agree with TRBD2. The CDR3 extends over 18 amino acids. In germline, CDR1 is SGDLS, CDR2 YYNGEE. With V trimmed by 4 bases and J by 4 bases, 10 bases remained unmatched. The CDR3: CASSPRPGTSGRYNEQFF. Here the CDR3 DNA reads TGTGCCAGCAGCCCACGTCCCGGGACTAGCGGGAGATACAATGAGCAGTTCTTC.

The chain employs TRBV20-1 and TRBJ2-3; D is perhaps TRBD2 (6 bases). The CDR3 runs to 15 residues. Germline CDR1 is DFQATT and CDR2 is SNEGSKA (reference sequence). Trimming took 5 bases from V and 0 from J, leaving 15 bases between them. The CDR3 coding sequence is TGCAGTGCTGCCGTAGCGGAGACTAGCACAGATACGCAGTATTTT. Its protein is CSAAVAETSTDTQYF.

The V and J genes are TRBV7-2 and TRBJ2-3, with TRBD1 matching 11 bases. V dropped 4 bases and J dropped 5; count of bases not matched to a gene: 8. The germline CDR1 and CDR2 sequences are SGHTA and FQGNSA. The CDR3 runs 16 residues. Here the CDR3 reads CASSWRDRGVEDTQYF. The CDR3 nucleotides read TGTGCCAGCAGCTGGCGGGACAGGGGGGTGGAAGATACGCAGTATTTT.

This CDR3 is CASSPRLAGAGDTQYF. CDR3 in DNA: TGTGCCAGCAGCCCGCGACTAGCGGGAGCTGGAGATACGCAGTATTTT. This sequence joins TRBV7-2 and TRBJ2-3, with TRBD2 matching over 12 bases. V shed 5 bases and J 5 bases; nucleotides not matched to a gene: 8. Per the germline V gene, CDR1 is SGHTA and CDR2 is FQGNSA. The CDR3 sequence is 16 residues long.

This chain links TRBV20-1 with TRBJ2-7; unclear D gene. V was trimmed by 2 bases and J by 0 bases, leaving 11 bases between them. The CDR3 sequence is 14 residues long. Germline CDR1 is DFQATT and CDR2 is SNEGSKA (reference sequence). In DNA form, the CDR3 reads TGCAGTGCTAGAAGTCCGCGGTACTCCTACGAGCAGTACTTC. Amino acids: CSARSPRYSYEQYF.

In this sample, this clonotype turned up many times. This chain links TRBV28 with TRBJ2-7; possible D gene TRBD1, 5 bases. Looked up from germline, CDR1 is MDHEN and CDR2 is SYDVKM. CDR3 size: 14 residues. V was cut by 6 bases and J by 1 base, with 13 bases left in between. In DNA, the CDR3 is TGTGCCAGCAGCACCGACAGTCCGTCCTACGAGCAGTACTTC. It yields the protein CASSTDSPSYEQYF.

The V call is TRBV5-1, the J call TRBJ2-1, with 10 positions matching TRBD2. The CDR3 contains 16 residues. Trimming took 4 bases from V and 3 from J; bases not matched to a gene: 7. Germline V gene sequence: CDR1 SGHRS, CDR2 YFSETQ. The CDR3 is CASSRGLAGDYNEQFF. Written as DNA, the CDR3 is TGCGCCAGCAGCCGGGGGCTAGCGGGGGACTACAATGAGCAGTTCTTC.

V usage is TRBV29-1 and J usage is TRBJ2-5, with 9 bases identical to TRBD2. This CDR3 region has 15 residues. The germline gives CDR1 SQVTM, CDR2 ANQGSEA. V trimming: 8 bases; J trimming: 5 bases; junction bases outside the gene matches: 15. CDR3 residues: CSIAGGLTGRETQYF. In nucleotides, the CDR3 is TGCAGCATCGCGGGGGGGTTGACGGGTAGGGAGACCCAGTACTTC. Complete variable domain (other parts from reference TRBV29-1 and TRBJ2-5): SAVISQKPSRDICQRGTSLTIQCQVDSQVTMMFWYRQQPGQSLTLIATANQGSEATYESGFVIDKFPISRPNLTFSTLTVSNMSPEDSSIYLCSIAGGLTGRETQYFGPGTRLLVL.

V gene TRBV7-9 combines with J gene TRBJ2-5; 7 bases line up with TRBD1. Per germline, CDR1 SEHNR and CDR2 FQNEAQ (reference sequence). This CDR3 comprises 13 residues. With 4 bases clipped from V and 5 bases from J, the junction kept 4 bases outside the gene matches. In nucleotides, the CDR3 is TGTGCCAGCAGCTCATCGACAGGGGAGACCCAGTACTTC. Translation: CASSSSTGETQYF. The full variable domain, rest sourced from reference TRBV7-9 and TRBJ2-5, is DTGVSQNPRHKITKRGQNVTFRCDPISEHNRLYWYRQTLGQGPEFLTYFQNEAQLEKSRLLSDRFSAERPKGSFSTLEIQRTEQGDSAMYLCASSSSTGETQYFGPGTRLLVL.

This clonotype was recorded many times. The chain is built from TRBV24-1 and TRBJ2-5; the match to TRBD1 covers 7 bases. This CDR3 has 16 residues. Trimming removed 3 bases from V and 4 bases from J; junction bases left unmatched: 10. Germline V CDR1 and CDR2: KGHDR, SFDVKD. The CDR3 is CATSDRRQGRGETQYF. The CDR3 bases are TGTGCCACCAGTGATCGACGACAGGGACGGGGAGAGACCCAGTACTTC.

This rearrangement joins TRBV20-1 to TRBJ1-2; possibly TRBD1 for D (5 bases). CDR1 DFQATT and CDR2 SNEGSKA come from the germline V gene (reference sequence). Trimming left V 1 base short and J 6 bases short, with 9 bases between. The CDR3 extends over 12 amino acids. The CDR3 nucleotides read TGCAGTGCTAGAGGACAGCGAAATGGCTACACCTTC. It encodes CSARGQRNGYTF.

The CDR3 sequence: CASSYSRTGYNEQFF. CDR3 bases: TGTGCCAGCAGTTACTCCCGGACAGGATACAATGAGCAGTTCTTC. The chain links TRBV6-6 to TRBJ2-1; 7 positions agree with TRBD1. The J segment lost 4 bases and the V segment lost 0 bases, leaving 3 bases of the junction unmatched. Germline V gene data show CDR1 as MNHNY and CDR2 as SVGAGI (reference sequence). The CDR3 sequence is 15 residues long.